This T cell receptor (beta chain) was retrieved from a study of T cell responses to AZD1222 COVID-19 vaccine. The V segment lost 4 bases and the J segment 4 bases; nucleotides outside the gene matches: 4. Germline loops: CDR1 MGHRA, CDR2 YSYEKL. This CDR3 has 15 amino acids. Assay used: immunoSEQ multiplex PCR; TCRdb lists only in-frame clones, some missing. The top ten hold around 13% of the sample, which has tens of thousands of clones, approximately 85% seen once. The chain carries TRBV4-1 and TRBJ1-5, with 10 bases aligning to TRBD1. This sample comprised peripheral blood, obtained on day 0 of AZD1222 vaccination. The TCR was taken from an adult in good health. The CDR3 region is CASSPRTGGNQPQHF. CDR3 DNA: TGCGCCAGCAGCCCCCGGACAGGGGGGAATCAGCCCCAGCATTTT.